This TCR beta chain originates from a study of shared T cell receptors in the human thymus. The data were produced by immunoSEQ multiplex PCR, yet TCRdb's version contains in-frame clones alone and is incomplete. The sample yields 640,000 or so clones, about 87% seen once. V shed 6 bases and J 4 bases; nucleotides not matched to a gene: 13. Looked up from germline, CDR1 is MNHNY and CDR2 is SVGAGI (reference sequence). The CDR3 runs 16 residues. The sample was also reused in another study, on human thymus T cells. That study adds: Thymus specimens were resections from corrective heart surgery. It looked as if thymic and blood repertoires used V and J genes in a biased way. Reports from related research described highly overlapping thymic repertoires among unrelated individuals.

The specimen sequenced was thymocytes. V gene TRBV6-6 combines with J gene TRBJ2-7, with 9 bases that match TRBD2. This TCR came from a boy younger than two with a congenital heart defect. The CDR3 DNA sequence: TGTGCCAGCAGCACAAAGCTAGCGGGATATAATTACGAGCAGTACTTC. Its protein is CASSTKLAGYNYEQYF.